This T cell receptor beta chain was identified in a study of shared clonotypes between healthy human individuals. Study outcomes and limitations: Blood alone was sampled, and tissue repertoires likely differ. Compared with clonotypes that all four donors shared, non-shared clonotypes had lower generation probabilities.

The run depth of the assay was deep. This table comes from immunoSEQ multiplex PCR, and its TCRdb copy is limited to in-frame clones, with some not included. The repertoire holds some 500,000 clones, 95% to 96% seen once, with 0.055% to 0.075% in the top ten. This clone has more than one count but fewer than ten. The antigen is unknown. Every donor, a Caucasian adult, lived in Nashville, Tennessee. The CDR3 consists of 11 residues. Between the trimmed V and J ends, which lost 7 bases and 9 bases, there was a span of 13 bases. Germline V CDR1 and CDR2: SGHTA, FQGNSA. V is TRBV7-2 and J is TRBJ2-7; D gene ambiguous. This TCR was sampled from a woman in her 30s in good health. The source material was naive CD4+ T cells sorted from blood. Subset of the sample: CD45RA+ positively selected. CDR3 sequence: CASTSHSVQYF. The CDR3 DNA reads TGTGCCAGCACCTCGCACAGCGTGCAGTACTTC.